This TCR beta chain was documented in a study of blood T cells in healthy people across ages. Study-level points and caveats: Significant beta diversity loss was already apparent by age approximately 40, declining roughly linearly.

The total RNA that was extracted per sample amounted to at least 6 micrograms. Then a second PCR, running roughly 7 to 11 cycles, was carried out with a sample-barcoded 5' primer and a J-beta primer mix. TCRdb independently ran MiXCR on the 5' RACE reads; one entry per CDR3 protein. The sample contains 1.5 million to 2 million distinct CDR3 sequences, approximately 50% of which appear only once. On this clonotype itself: Its antigen remains unknown.

Per the germline V gene, CDR1 is SEHNR and CDR2 is FQNEAQ (reference sequence). Trimming removed 4 bases at V and 3 bases at J, with 9 bases between. CDR3 length: 13 residues. Sequencing input: blood. The V and J genes are TRBV7-9 and TRBJ1-1, with TRBD1 as a possible D gene (6 bases). The receptor comes from a woman aged 40 to 49 in good health. For the CDR3, the DNA is TGTGCCAGCAGCTCCCGACAGGACACTGAAGCTTTCTTT. It yields the protein CASSSRQDTEAFF.